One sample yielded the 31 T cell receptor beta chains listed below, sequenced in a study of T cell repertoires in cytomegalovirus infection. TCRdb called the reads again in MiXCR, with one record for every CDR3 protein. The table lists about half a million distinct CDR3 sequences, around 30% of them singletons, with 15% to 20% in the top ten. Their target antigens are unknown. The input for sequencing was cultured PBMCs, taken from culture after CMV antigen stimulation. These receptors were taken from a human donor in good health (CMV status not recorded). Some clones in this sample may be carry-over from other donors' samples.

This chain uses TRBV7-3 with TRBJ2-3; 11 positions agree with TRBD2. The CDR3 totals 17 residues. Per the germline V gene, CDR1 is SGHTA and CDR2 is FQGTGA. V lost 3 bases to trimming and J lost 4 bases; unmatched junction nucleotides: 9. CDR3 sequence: CASSLTLAGGGADTQYF. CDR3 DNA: TGTGCCAGCAGCTTGACGCTAGCGGGAGGTGGCGCAGATACGCAGTATTTT.

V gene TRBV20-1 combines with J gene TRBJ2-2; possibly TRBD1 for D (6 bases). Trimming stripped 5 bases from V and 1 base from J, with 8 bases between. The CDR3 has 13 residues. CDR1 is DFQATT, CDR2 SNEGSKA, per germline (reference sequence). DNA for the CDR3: TGCAGTGCTTGGACAGAGAACACCGGGGAGCTGTTTTTT. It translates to CSAWTENTGELFF.

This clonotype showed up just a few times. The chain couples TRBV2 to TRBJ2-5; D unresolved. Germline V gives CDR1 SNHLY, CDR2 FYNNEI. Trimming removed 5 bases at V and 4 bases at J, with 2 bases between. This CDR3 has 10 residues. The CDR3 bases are TGTGCCAGCAGTACAGAGACCCAGTACTTC. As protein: CASSTETQYF.

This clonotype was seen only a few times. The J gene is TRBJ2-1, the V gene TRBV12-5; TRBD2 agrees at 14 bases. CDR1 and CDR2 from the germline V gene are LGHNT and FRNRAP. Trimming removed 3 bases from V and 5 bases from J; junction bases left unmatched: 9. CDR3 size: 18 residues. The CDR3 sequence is CASGFPGLAGVGNNEQFF. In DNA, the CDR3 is TGTGCTAGTGGTTTTCCGGGACTAGCGGGAGTCGGCAACAATGAGCAGTTCTTC.

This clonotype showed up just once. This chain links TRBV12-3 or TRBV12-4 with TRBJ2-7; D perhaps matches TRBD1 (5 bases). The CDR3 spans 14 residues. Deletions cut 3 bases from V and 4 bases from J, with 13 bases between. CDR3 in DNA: TGTGCCAGCAGTTTGATTCAGGGCCCATACGAGCAGTACGTC. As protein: CASSLIQGPYEQYV.

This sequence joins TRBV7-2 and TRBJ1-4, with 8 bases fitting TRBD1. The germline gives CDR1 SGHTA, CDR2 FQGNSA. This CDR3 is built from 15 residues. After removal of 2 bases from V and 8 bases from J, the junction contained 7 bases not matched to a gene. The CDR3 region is CASSLSAGGREKLFF. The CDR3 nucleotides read TGTGCCAGCAGCTTATCTGCAGGGGGCCGAGAAAAACTGTTTTTT.

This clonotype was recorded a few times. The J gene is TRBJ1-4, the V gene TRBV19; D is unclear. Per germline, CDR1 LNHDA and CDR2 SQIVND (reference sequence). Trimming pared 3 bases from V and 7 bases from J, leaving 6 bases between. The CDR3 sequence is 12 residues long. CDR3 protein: CASSIRAEKLFF. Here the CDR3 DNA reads TGTGCCAGTAGTATTCGAGCTGAAAAACTGTTTTTT.

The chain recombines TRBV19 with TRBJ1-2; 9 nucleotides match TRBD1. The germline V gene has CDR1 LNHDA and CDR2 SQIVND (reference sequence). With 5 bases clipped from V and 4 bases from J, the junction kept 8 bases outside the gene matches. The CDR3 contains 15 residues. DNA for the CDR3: TGTGCCAGTAGTCCCGGACAGGGGAAATCCTATGGCTACACCTTC. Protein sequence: CASSPGQGKSYGYTF. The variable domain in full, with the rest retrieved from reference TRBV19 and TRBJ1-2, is DGGITQSPKYLFRKEGQNVTLSCEQNLNHDAMYWYRQDPGQGLRLIYYSQIVNDFQKGDIAEGYSVSREKKESFPLTVTSAQKNPTAFYLCASSPGQGKSYGYTFGSGTRLTVV.

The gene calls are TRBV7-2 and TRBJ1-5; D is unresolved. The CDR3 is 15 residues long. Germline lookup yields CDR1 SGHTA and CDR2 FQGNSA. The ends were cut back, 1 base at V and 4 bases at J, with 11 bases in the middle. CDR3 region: CASSLVGGENQPQHF. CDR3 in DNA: TGTGCCAGCAGCTTAGTGGGCGGAGAAAATCAGCCCCAGCATTTT.

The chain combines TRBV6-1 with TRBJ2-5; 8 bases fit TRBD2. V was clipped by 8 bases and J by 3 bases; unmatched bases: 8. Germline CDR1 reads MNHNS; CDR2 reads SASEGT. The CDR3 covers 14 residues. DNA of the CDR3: TGTGCCAGCGAAAGCGGGAGCGCAGAAGAGACCCAGTACTTC. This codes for CASESGSAEETQYF.

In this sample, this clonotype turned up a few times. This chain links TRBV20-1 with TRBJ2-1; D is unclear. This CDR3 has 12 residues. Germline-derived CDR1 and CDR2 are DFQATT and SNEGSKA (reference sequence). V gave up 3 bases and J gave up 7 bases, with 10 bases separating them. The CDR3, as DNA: TGCAGTGCTAGCATCTCGGTGAATGAGCAGTTCTTC. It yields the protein CSASISVNEQFF.

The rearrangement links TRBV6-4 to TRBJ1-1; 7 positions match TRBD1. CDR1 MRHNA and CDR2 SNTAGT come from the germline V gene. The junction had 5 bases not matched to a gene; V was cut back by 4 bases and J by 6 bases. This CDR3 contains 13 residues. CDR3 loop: CASSVEGGSEAFF. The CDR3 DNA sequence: TGTGCCAGCAGTGTCGAAGGGGGCTCTGAAGCTTTCTTT.

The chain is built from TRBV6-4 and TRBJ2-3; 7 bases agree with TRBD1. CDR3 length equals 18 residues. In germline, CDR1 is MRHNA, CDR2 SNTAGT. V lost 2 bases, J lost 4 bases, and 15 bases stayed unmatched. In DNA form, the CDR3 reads TGTGCCAGCAGTGACAGTGCAGGGGGAAGTTCCTCTCCAGATACGCAGTATTTT. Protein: CASSDSAGGSSSPDTQYF.

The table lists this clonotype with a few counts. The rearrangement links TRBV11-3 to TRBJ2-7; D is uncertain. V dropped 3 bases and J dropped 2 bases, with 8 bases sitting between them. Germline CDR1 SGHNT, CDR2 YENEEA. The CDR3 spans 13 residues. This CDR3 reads CASSFNIAYEQYV. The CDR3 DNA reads TGTGCCAGCAGCTTCAATATAGCCTACGAGCAGTACGTC.

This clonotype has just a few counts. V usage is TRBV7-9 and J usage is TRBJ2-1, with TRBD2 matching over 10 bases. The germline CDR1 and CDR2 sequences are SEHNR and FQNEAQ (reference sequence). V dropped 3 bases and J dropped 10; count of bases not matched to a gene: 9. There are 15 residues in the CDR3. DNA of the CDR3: TGTGCCAGCAGCTTGGGTAGCGGGAGGATCCACGAGCAGTTCTTC. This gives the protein CASSLGSGRIHEQFF.

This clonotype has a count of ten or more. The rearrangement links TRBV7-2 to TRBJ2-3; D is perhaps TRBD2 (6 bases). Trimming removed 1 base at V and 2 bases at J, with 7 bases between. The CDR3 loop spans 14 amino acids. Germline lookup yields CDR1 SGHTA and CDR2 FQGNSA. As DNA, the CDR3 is TGTGCCAGCAGCTTAGGCGGGAACACAGATACGCAGTATTTT. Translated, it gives CASSLGGNTDTQYF.

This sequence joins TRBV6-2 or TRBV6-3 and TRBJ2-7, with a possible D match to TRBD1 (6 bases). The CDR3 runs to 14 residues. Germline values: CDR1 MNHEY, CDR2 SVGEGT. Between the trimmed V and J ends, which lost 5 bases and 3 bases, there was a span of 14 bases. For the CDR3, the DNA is TGTGCCAGCAGTAAGGGGGACACTTACTACGAGCAGTACGTC. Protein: CASSKGDTYYEQYV.

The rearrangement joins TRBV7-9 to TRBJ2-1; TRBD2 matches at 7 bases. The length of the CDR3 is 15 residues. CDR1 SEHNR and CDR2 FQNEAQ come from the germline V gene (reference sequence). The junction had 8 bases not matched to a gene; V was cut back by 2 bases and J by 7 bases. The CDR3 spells CASSLRGDLPNEQFF. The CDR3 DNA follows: TGTGCCAGCAGCTTACGGGGGGACCTGCCGAATGAGCAGTTCTTC.

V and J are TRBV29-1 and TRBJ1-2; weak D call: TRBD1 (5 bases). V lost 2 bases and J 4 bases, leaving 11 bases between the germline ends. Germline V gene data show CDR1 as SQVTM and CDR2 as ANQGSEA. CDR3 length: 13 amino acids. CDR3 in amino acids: CSVETRVLYGYTF. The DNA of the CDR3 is TGCAGCGTTGAAACCAGGGTCCTCTATGGCTACACCTTC.

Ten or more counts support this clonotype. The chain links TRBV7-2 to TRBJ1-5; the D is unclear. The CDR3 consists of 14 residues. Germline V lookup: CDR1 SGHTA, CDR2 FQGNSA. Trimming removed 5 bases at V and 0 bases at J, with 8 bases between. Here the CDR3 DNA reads TGTGCCAGCAGCCTCGTACATAGCAATCAGCCCCAGCATTTT. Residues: CASSLVHSNQPQHF.

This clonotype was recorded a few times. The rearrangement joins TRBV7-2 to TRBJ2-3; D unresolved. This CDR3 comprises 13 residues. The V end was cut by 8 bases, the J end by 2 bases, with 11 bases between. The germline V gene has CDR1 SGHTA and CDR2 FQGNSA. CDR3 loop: CASARSYTDTQYF. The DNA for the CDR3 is TGTGCCAGCGCCCGGAGCTACACAGATACGCAGTATTTT. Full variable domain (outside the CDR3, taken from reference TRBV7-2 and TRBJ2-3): GAGVSQSPSNKVTEKGKDVELRCDPISGHTALYWYRQSLGQGLEFLIYFQGNSAPDKSGLPSDRFSAERTGGSVSTLTIQRTQQEDSAVYLCASARSYTDTQYFGPGTRLTVL.

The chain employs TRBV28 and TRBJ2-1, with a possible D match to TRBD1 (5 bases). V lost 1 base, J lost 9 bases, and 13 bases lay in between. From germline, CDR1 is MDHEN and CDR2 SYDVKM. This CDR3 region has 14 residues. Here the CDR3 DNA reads TGTGCCAGCAGTTTATCTCAGGGAATGGGTGAGCAGTTCTTC. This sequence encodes CASSLSQGMGEQFF.

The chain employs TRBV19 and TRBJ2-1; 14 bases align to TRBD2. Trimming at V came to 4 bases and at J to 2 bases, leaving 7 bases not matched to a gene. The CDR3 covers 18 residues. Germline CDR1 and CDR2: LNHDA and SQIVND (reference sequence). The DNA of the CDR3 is TGTGCCAGTAGTAGTCTGACTAGCGGGAGGGTACCCTACAATGAGCAGTTCTTC. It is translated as CASSSLTSGRVPYNEQFF.

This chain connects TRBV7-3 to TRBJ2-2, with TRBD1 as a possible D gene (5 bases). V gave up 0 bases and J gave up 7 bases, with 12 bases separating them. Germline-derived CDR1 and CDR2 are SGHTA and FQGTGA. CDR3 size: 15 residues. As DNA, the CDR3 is TGTGCCAGCAGCTTAACTTTTGGGGCTATCGGGGAGCTGTTTTTT. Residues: CASSLTFGAIGELFF.

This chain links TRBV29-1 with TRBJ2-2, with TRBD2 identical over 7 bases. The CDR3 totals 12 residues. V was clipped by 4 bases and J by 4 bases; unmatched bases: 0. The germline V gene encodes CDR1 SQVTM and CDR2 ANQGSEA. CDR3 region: CSVGGGTGELFF. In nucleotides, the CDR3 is TGCAGCGTTGGGGGGGGCACCGGGGAGCTGTTTTTT.

The CDR3 sequence: CASRPLGTSNQPQHF. The CDR3 DNA sequence: TGTGCCAGCAGACCATTAGGGACAAGCAATCAGCCCCAGCATTTT. The chain is built from TRBV7-2 and TRBJ1-5; weak D call: TRBD1 (6 bases). Germline CDR1 reads SGHTA; CDR2 reads FQGNSA. Trimming shortened V by 6 bases and J by 1 base, and 13 bases separated the two germline ends. The length of the CDR3 is 15 residues.

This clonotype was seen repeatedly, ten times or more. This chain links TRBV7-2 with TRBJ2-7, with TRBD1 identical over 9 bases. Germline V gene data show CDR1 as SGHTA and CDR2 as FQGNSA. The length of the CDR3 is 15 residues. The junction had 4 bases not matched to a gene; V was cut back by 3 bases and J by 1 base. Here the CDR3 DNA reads TGTGCCAGCAGCTTGTGGGGACAGGGTTCCTACGAGCAGTACTTC. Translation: CASSLWGQGSYEQYF. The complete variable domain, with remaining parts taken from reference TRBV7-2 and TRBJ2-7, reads GAGVSQSPSNKVTEKGKDVELRCDPISGHTALYWYRQSLGQGLEFLIYFQGNSAPDKSGLPSDRFSAERTGGSVSTLTIQRTQQEDSAVYLCASSLWGQGSYEQYFGPGTRLTVT.

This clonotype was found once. CDR3 DNA: TGCGCCAGCAGCCAAGCTGAGACTAGCGGGCTTAGGAGCTCCTACAATGAGCAGTTCTTC. It encodes CASSQAETSGLRSSYNEQFF. The rearrangement links TRBV4-1 to TRBJ2-1, with 10 bases fitting TRBD2. The V segment lost 1 base and the J segment 0 bases; nucleotides outside the gene matches: 12. Germline assignment: CDR1 MGHRA and CDR2 YSYEKL. The CDR3 sequence is 20 residues long.

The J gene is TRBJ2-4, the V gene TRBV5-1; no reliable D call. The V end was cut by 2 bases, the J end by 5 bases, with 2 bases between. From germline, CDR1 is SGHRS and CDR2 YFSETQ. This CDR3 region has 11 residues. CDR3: CASSFENIQYF. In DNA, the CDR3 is TGCGCCAGCAGCTTCGAAAACATTCAGTACTTC.

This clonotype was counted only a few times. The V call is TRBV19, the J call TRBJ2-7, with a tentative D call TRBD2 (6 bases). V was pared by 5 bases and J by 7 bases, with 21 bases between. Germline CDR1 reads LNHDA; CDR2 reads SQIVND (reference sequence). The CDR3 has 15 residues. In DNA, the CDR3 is TGTGCCAGTAGTCCGAAAGGGACTCACCGTTGGGAGCAGTACTTC. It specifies CASSPKGTHRWEQYF.

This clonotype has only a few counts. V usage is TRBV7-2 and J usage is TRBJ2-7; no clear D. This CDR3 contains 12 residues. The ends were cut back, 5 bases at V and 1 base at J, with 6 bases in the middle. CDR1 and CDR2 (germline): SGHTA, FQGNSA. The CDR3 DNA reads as TGTGCCAGCAGCCGTTGGTCCTACGAGCAGTACTTC. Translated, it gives CASSRWSYEQYF.